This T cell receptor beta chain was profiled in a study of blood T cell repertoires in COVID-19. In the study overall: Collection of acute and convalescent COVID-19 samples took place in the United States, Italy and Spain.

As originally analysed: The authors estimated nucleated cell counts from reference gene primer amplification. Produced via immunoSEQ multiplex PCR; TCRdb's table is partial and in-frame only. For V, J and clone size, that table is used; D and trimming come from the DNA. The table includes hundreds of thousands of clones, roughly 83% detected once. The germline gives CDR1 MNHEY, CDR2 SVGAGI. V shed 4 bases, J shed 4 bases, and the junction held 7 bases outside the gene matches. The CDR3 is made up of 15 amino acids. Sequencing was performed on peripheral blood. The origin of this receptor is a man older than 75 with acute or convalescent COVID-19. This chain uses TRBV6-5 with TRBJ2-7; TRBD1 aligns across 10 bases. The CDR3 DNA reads TGTGCCAGCAGTTTCCGGGACAGGGGAAGGTACGAGCAGTACTTC. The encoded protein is CASSFRDRGRYEQYF.